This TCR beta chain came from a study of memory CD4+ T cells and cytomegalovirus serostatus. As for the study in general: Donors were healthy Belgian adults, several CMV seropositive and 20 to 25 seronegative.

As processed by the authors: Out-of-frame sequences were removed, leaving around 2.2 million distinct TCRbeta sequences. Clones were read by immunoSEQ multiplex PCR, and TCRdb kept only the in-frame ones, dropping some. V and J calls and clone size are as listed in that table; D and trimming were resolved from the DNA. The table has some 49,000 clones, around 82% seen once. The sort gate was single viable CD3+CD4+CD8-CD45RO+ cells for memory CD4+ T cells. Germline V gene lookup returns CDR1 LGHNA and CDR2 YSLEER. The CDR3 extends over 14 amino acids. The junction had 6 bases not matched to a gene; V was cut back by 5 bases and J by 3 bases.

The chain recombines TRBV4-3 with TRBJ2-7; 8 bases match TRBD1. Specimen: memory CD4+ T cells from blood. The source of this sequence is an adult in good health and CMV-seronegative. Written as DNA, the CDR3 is TGCGCCAGCAGCAGACAGGGGCATTACTACGAGCAGTACTTC. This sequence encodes CASSRQGHYYEQYF.